This T cell receptor (beta chain) was found in a study of regulatory T cells in long-lasting Graves disease. Study as a whole: Antithyroid drugs had been taken by newly diagnosed Graves' patients for under 3 months. General study results and limits: Accuracy was possibly reduced by small sample size.

A word on this clonotype: Its cognate antigen is unknown.

CDR3 length equals 13 residues. The V gene end was trimmed by 2 bases and the J gene end by 6 bases; junction bases not matched to a gene: 5. Germline-derived CDR1 and CDR2 are SGDLS and YYNGEE. The TCR beta library used iRepertoire HTBI primers with Arm-PCR amplification of CDR3. One entry per CDR3 protein, called by TCRdb with MiXCR from the multiplex PCR reads. The sample lists approximately 300,000 distinct CDR3 sequences, 15% to 20% occurring once. Time point reported: newly diagnosed GD, antithyroid drugs for less than 3 months. The authors made the TCR library using RNA they extracted from PBMCs. It was by American Thyroid Association guidelines that Graves' disease was diagnosed.

This material consisted of peripheral blood mononuclear cells (PBMCs), taken at new diagnosis, from a patient treated with antithyroid drugs. The sequence was collected from a female donor with Graves disease. The rearrangement uses TRBV9 and TRBJ2-7; 7 bases fit TRBD2. The CDR3, as DNA: TGTGCCAGCAGCGTCACTAGCGTTGGCGAGCAGTACTTC. Translated: CASSVTSVGEQYF.